These 16 T cell receptor beta chains originate from one sample sequenced in a study of response to subunit inactivated influenza vaccine. TCRdb passed the RT-PCR reads through MiXCR, listing each CDR3 protein once. Of under 850,000 distinct CDR3 sequences in the sample, approximately 17% were seen once. This specimen consisted of PBMCs from blood, obtained 4 to 6 days after vaccination. The receptor source for this set is a man in his fifties who received an inactivated influenza vaccine.

This clonotype has a handful of counts. The chain couples TRBV30 to TRBJ1-2; 7 nucleotides line up with TRBD1. From germline, CDR1 is GTSNPN and CDR2 SVGIG (reference sequence). The CDR3 is 14 amino acids. The CDR3 reads CAKNTGTADYGYTF. CDR3 nucleotides: TGTGCAAAGAACACCGGGACAGCCGATTATGGCTACACCTTC.

V and J are TRBV20-1 and TRBJ1-5; D is perhaps TRBD1 (6 bases). This CDR3 is 13 amino acids long. The V end lost 4 bases, the J end lost 4 bases, and 11 bases lay between the germline ends. CDR1 and CDR2 from the germline V gene are DFQATT and SNEGSKA (reference sequence). The CDR3 region has the DNA TGCAGTGCTAAGGACAGTGGGAATCAGCCCCAGCATTTT. Its protein is CSAKDSGNQPQHF.

The chain employs TRBV7-6 and TRBJ1-5; 10 nucleotides agree with TRBD1. The V gene end was trimmed by 5 bases and the J gene end by 2 bases; junction bases not matched to a gene: 6. Germline CDR1 SGHVS, CDR2 FNYEAQ. This CDR3 has 16 amino acids. DNA of the CDR3: TGTGCCAGCAGCGAGGGACAGGGGTTTGGCAATCAGCCCCAGCATTTT. It encodes CASSEGQGFGNQPQHF.

This clonotype was counted only a few times. The CDR3 loop is CASSVKAGTGELFF. As DNA, the CDR3 is TGTGCCAGCAGTGTAAAGGCTGGGACCGGGGAGCTGTTTTTT. The chain is built from TRBV2 and TRBJ2-2; D not resolved. V was clipped by 4 bases and J by 5 bases, with 11 bases between them. Germline V lookup: CDR1 SNHLY, CDR2 FYNNEI. This CDR3 is 14 amino acids long.

Written as DNA, the CDR3 is TGCGCCAGCAGCCCCCGAGCCGGGACAGGGACCGAGCAGTACTTC. Encoded protein: CASSPRAGTGTEQYF. V is TRBV5-1 and J is TRBJ2-7, with 9 bases fitting TRBD1. The CDR3 has 15 residues. CDR1 SGHRS and CDR2 YFSETQ come from the germline V gene. V dropped 4 bases and J dropped 6; count of bases not matched to a gene: 11.

This clonotype was seen only a few times. This chain joins TRBV7-9 and TRBJ2-7; D not certain. Germline V gene lookup returns CDR1 SEHNR and CDR2 FQNEAQ (reference sequence). The CDR3 spans 14 residues. The V gene lost 1 base and the J gene lost 2 bases, with 9 bases spanning the gap. The CDR3 protein is CASSLVEAAYEQYF. The CDR3 DNA follows: TGTGCCAGCAGCTTAGTCGAGGCGGCCTACGAGCAGTACTTC.

The rearrangement links TRBV6-1 to TRBJ2-5; weak D call: TRBD2 (5 bases). Germline loops: CDR1 MNHNS, CDR2 SASEGT. The CDR3 contains 14 residues. Trimming pared 6 bases from V and 7 bases from J, leaving 18 bases between. CDR3 sequence: CASSQRAERATQYF. For the CDR3, the DNA is TGTGCCAGCAGCCAAAGGGCGGAGAGGGCGACCCAGTACTTC.

This clonotype showed up just a few times. The chain recombines TRBV5-5 with TRBJ1-1, with 7 bases fitting TRBD1. CDR1 and CDR2 from the germline V gene are SGHKS and YYEKEE (reference sequence). The CDR3 sequence is 15 residues long. V was pared by 5 bases and J by 1 base, with 8 bases of the junction left unmatched. CDR3: CASSKPGTANTEAFF. In nucleotides, the CDR3 is TGTGCCAGCAGTAAACCCGGGACAGCGAACACTGAAGCTTTCTTT. The variable domain in full, completed from reference TRBV5-5 and TRBJ1-1, reads DAGVTQSPTHLIKTRGQQVTLRCSPISGHKSVSWYQQVLGQGPQFIFQYYEKEERGRGNFPDRFSARQFPNYSSELNVNALLLGDSALYLCASSKPGTANTEAFFGQGTRLTVV.

The chain links TRBV28 to TRBJ2-7, with a possible D match to TRBD2 (6 bases). The CDR3 is 15 amino acids. The V gene's germline CDR1 is MDHEN and CDR2 SYDVKM. V was shortened by 7 bases and J by 2 bases, with 18 bases between the two germline ends. The CDR3 is CASTLSEGSPYEQYF. DNA for the CDR3: TGTGCCAGCACCCTATCGGAGGGCTCACCCTACGAGCAGTACTTC.

The table lists this clonotype with a few counts. The chain recombines TRBV24-1 with TRBJ2-3; D is uncertain. V was shortened by 4 bases and J by 1 base, with 8 bases between the two germline ends. The germline V gene has CDR1 KGHDR and CDR2 SFDVKD. The CDR3 is 14 residues long. Written as DNA, the CDR3 is TGTGCCACCAGTGAGGCTTCTGGCACAGATACGCAGTATTTT. Protein: CATSEASGTDTQYF.

This clonotype was picked up one time. This chain connects TRBV4-3 to TRBJ2-7, with a possible D match to TRBD2 (5 bases). The V end lost 0 bases, the J end lost 2 bases, and 14 bases lay between the germline ends. The CDR3 loop spans 16 amino acids. CDR1 and CDR2 from the germline V gene are LGHNA and YSLEER. The CDR3 here is CASSQDRGLVTYEQYF. The CDR3 DNA sequence: TGCGCCAGCAGCCAAGATCGGGGTCTTGTCACCTACGAGCAGTACTTC.

The chain joins TRBV20-1 to TRBJ2-5; a weak D match, TRBD2 (6 bases). Between the trimmed V and J ends, which lost 3 bases and 4 bases, there was a span of 15 bases. Germline values: CDR1 DFQATT, CDR2 SNEGSKA (reference sequence). This CDR3 has 14 residues. The chain's CDR3 is CSASRGGGRETQYF. CDR3 sequence (DNA): TGCAGTGCTAGCCGGGGAGGTGGGCGAGAGACCCAGTACTTC.

This rearrangement joins TRBV20-1 to TRBJ2-1; 15 positions agree with TRBD2. The CDR3 has 14 amino acids. Germline CDR1 is DFQATT and CDR2 is SNEGSKA (reference sequence). V lost 6 bases and J lost 7; bases outside the gene matches: 4. CDR3 bases: TGCAGTGCGCGGACTAGCGGGAGGGCAAATGAGCAGTTCTTC. Encoded protein: CSARTSGRANEQFF.

This chain joins TRBV3-1 and TRBJ2-7; possibly TRBD1 for D (6 bases). This CDR3 spans 15 amino acids. Trimming shortened V by 3 bases and J by 0 bases, and 12 bases separated the two germline ends. Germline V gene data show CDR1 as LGHDT and CDR2 as YNNKEL (reference sequence). This chain's CDR3 is CASSHSGGGSYEQYF. CDR3 coding DNA: TGTGCCAGCAGCCATTCTGGGGGCGGCTCCTACGAGCAGTACTTC.

This rearrangement joins TRBV2 to TRBJ2-7; 11 bases align to TRBD2. CDR3 length equals 15 residues. After removal of 4 bases from V and 2 bases from J, the junction contained 4 bases not matched to a gene. Germline CDR1 SNHLY, CDR2 FYNNEI. CDR3 in amino acids: CASSVLAGGPYEQYF. As DNA, the CDR3 is TGTGCCAGCAGTGTTCTAGCGGGAGGCCCCTACGAGCAGTACTTC.

This clonotype was seen a single time. The chain links TRBV4-1 to TRBJ2-5, with 9 bases matching TRBD1. The trim removed 3 bases at V and 1 base at J, leaving 6 bases unmatched. CDR3 length equals 16 residues. CDR1 is MGHRA, CDR2 YSYEKL, per germline. The CDR3, as DNA: TGCGCCAGCAGCCAGCCACCGGGACAGGGCCAAGAGACCCAGTACTTC. Its protein product is CASSQPPGQGQETQYF.